What follows is one T cell receptor beta chain and its context. Germline V gene lookup returns CDR1 GTSNPN and CDR2 SVGIG (reference sequence). Trimming took off 4 bases at V and 2 bases at J, with 17 bases between the two ends. The CDR3 sequence is 15 residues long. This record belongs to a study of blood T cell repertoires in COVID-19. The wider study: The origin of the acute and convalescent COVID-19 samples was the United States, Italy and Spain. T cells, B-cell-depleted T cells, or PBMCs provided the cDNA or gDNA that served as material.

Per the original data handling: Amplification of reference gene primers provided the estimated nucleated cell counts. The table came from immunoSEQ multiplex PCR; TCRdb's copy has only in-frame clones and leaves some out. For V, J and clone size, that table is used; D and trimming come from the DNA. The profile shows just over 650,000 clones, over 80% of them singletons. The sequence came from a woman aged 18 to 35 with acute or convalescent COVID-19. Sequencing was performed on peripheral blood. The chain links TRBV30 to TRBJ2-5, with a weak D call TRBD1 (6 bases). The DNA of the CDR3 is TGTGCCTGGAACCTGCCCTACGGGACACAAGAGACCCAGTACTTC. Protein product: CAWNLPYGTQETQYF.